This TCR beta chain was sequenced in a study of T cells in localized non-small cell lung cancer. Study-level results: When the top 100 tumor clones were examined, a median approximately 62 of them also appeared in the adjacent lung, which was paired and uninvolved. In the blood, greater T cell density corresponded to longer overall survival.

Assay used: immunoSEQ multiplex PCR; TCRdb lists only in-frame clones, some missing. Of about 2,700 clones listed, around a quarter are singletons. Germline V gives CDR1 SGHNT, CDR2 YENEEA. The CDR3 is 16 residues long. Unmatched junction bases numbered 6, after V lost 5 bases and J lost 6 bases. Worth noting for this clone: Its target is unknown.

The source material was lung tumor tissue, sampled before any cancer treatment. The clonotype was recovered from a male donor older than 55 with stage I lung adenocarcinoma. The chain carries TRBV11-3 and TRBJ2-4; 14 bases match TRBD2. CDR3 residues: CASSPGLAGEGNIQYF. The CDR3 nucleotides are TGTGCCAGCAGCCCGGGACTAGCGGGAGAGGGAAACATTCAGTACTTC. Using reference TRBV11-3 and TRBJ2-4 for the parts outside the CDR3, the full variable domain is EAGVVQSPRYKIIEKKQPVAFWCNPISGHNTLYWYLQNLGQGPELLIRYENEEAVDDSQLPKDRFSAERLKGVDSTLKIQPAELGDSAVYLCASSPGLAGEGNIQYFGAGTRLSVL.